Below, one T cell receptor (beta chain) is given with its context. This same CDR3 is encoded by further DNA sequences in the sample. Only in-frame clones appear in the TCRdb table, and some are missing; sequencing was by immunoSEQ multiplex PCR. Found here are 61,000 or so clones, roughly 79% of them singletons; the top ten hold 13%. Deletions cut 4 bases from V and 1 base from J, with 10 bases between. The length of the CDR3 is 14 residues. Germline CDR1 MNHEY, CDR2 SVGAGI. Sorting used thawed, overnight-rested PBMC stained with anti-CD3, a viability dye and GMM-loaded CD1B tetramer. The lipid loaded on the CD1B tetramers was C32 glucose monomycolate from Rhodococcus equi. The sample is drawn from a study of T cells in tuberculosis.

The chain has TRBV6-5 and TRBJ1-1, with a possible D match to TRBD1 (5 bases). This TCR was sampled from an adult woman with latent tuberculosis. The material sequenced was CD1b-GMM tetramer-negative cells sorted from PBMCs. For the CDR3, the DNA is TGTGCCAGCAGTTGGAGGGGAGGGAACACTGAAGCTTTCTTT. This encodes CASSWRGGNTEAFF.